Each of the 18 T cell receptor beta chains below was sequenced from the same sample in a study of blood T cell repertoires in COVID-19. Measured with immunoSEQ multiplex PCR; TCRdb has only the in-frame clones, and not every one. The sample yields 150,000 to 200,000 clones, 85% to 90% seen once. Sequenced material: PBMCs or T cells enriched from blood (not recorded which). These receptors were obtained from a woman between 35 and 50 years old with acute COVID-19.

CDR3 nucleotide sequence: TGTGCCAGCGATCCCCCGGGACTAGCGGGGGGGAACCCCGATACGCAGTATTTT. It yields the protein CASDPPGLAGGNPDTQYF. This chain uses TRBV5-4 with TRBJ2-3, with 16 positions matching TRBD2. Unmatched junction bases numbered 14, after V lost 7 bases and J lost 6 bases. Germline V CDR1 and CDR2: SGHNT, YYREEE (reference sequence). The CDR3 spans 18 residues.

The V gene is TRBV21-1, the J gene TRBJ2-2; the listed D gene, TRBD1, was not tested against the DNA. TRBV21-1 is annotated as a pseudogene. The CDR3 loop spans 16 amino acids. CDR3: CASSHAGQENTGELFF. In nucleotides, the CDR3 is TGTGCCAGCAGCCATGCGGGACAGGAGAACACCGGGGAGCTGTTTTTT.

The chain recombines TRBV5-5 with TRBJ1-1, with D possibly matching TRBD1 (6 bases). Trimming pared 4 bases from V and 3 bases from J, leaving 13 bases between. The length of the CDR3 is 14 residues. CDR1 and CDR2 from the germline V gene are SGHKS and YYEKEE (reference sequence). The CDR3 DNA reads as TGTGCCAGCAGCACCACAGGGTACGACACTGAAGCTTTCTTT. Translating gives CASSTTGYDTEAFF. Filled out from reference TRBV5-5 and TRBJ1-1, the complete variable domain reads DAGVTQSPTHLIKTRGQQVTLRCSPISGHKSVSWYQQVLGQGPQFIFQYYEKEERGRGNFPDRFSARQFPNYSSELNVNALLLGDSALYLCASSTTGYDTEAFFGQGTRLTVV.

This chain links TRBV5-1 with TRBJ2-3, with 11 nucleotides matching TRBD2. J lost 1 base, V lost 4 bases, and 8 bases had no gene match. Per germline, CDR1 SGHRS and CDR2 YFSETQ. This CDR3 comprises 17 residues. CDR3 in amino acids: CASSQIAGGRGTDTQYF. The CDR3 DNA follows: TGCGCCAGCAGCCAGATAGCGGGGGGGCGAGGCACAGATACGCAGTATTTT.

V is TRBV2 and J is TRBJ1-1; tentative D call: TRBD1 (6 bases). Germline assignment: CDR1 SNHLY and CDR2 FYNNEI. Trimming left V 6 bases short and J 7 bases short, with 12 bases between. This CDR3 is 12 amino acids long. The CDR3, as DNA: TGTGCCAGCAGAGGACAGCTAGGTGAAGCTTTCTTT. Protein sequence: CASRGQLGEAFF.

The chain links TRBV7-2 to TRBJ2-1; 7 bases are a match to TRBD2. The ends lost 1 base at V and 2 bases at J; junction bases unmatched: 11. This CDR3 is 18 amino acids long. Germline CDR1 SGHTA, CDR2 FQGNSA. CDR3 in DNA: TGTGCCAGCAGCTTAGGGGGGAGGGGAAGCGGTCCCTACAATGAGCAGTTCTTC. Encoded protein: CASSLGGRGSGPYNEQFF.

The CDR3 loop reads CASSPWTSSYEQYF. CDR3 in DNA: TGTGCCAGCAGTCCCTGGACTAGCTCCTACGAGCAGTACTTC. The rearrangement joins TRBV5-4 to TRBJ2-7; 7 bases fit TRBD2. V was pared by 5 bases and J by 0 bases, with 5 bases of the junction left unmatched. Germline CDR1 and CDR2: SGHNT and YYREEE (reference sequence). The CDR3 length is 14 residues.

The chain is built from TRBV11-2 and TRBJ2-3; the match to TRBD2 covers 8 bases. The junction had 19 bases not matched to a gene; V was cut back by 5 bases and J by 3 bases. Germline loops: CDR1 SGHAT, CDR2 FQNNGV. The CDR3 consists of 19 residues. The CDR3: CASSRGGAGASFETDTQYF. The DNA of the CDR3 is TGTGCCAGCAGCAGGGGAGGAGCGGGAGCGAGTTTCGAGACAGATACGCAGTATTTT. Full variable domain (rest looked up from reference TRBV11-2 and TRBJ2-3): EAGVAQSPRYKIIEKRQSVAFWCNPISGHATLYWYQQILGQGPKLLIQFQNNGVVDDSQLPKDRFSAERLKGVDSTLKIQPAKLEDSAVYLCASSRGGAGASFETDTQYFGPGTRLTVL.

V and J are TRBV28 and TRBJ1-4; 11 bases line up with TRBD1. CDR1 is MDHEN and CDR2 is SYDVKM in the germline V gene. The V gene end was trimmed by 7 bases and the J gene end by 6 bases; junction bases not matched to a gene: 7. This CDR3 region has 15 residues. The CDR3 coding sequence is TGTGCCAGCACTCCGGACAGGGGGCAGGATGAAAAACTGTTTTTT. Translation: CASTPDRGQDEKLFF.

The V and J genes are TRBV4-1 and TRBJ2-2, with 8 positions matching TRBD1. Unmatched junction bases numbered 6, after V lost 6 bases and J lost 6 bases. The germline V gene encodes CDR1 MGHRA and CDR2 YSYEKL. CDR3 length equals 14 residues. CDR3 in amino acids: CASRTLQGAGELFF. The CDR3 bases are TGCGCCAGCAGAACTTTACAGGGGGCCGGGGAGCTGTTTTTT.

This sequence joins TRBV7-9 and TRBJ1-2; 7 nucleotides match TRBD1. V was pared by 5 bases and J by 6 bases, with 3 bases of the junction left unmatched. The V gene's germline CDR1 is SEHNR and CDR2 FQNEAQ (reference sequence). The CDR3 runs 12 residues. Written as DNA, the CDR3 is TGTGCCAGCAGCCCCAGGGGGGATGGCTACACCTTC. Amino acids: CASSPRGDGYTF.

V usage is TRBV18 and J usage is TRBJ2-4, with 7 bases matching TRBD1. The CDR3 is 17 residues long. Germline V gene sequence: CDR1 KGHSH, CDR2 LQKENI. V gave up 1 base and J gave up 7 bases; unmatched junction bases: 13. In DNA, the CDR3 is TGTGCCAGCTCACCACAGAACCGGGACAGTCTCAGGAACATTCAGTACTTC. Translation gives CASSPQNRDSLRNIQYF.

Notes on this clone: The sample carries other DNA sequences with the same CDR3. The V call is TRBV9, the J call TRBJ2-7; 7 bases are a match to TRBD1. Trimming cost V 4 bases and J 3 bases; bases outside gene matches: 4. Germline V gene sequence: CDR1 SGDLS, CDR2 YYNGEE. This CDR3 contains 13 residues. The DNA of the CDR3 is TGTGCCAGCAGCCCTCGACAGGGCTACGAGCAGTACTTC. Protein: CASSPRQGYEQYF.

This sequence joins TRBV12-5 and TRBJ2-4; 9 positions match TRBD1. The germline CDR1 and CDR2 sequences are LGHNT and FRNRAP. The CDR3 loop spans 15 amino acids. V trimming: 6 bases; J trimming: 8 bases; junction bases outside the gene matches: 11. The CDR3 nucleotides read TGTGCTAGTGGACCGACAGGGGGATCCGTGGACATTCAGTACTTC. The encoded protein is CASGPTGGSVDIQYF. Using reference TRBV12-5 and TRBJ2-4 for the parts outside the CDR3, the full variable domain is DARVTQTPRHKVTEMGQEVTMRCQPILGHNTVFWYRQTMMQGLELLAYFRNRAPLDDSGMPKDRFSAEMPDATLATLKIQPSEPRDSAVYFCASGPTGGSVDIQYFGAGTRLSVL.

In this sample, this clone turned up a few times. In DNA form, the CDR3 reads TGTGCCAGCAAGCGGGAGGAGACCGGGGAGCTGTTTTTT. It specifies CASKREETGELFF. This sequence joins TRBV2 and TRBJ2-2; TRBD2 agrees at 9 bases. J gave up 5 bases and V 7 bases, and 2 bases lay outside the gene matches. Looked up from germline, CDR1 is SNHLY and CDR2 is FYNNEI. The CDR3 is 13 amino acids.

The chain is built from TRBV5-1 and TRBJ2-3, with D perhaps TRBD2 (5 bases). V lost 0 bases, J lost 5 bases, and 13 bases lay in between. The V gene's germline CDR1 is SGHRS and CDR2 YFSETQ. This CDR3 has 15 residues. The CDR3 bases are TGCGCCAGCAGCTTGGACCGGGGAGTTGAAGATACGCAGTATTTT. Protein sequence: CASSLDRGVEDTQYF. Variable domain in full (rest from reference TRBV5-1 and TRBJ2-3): KAGVTQTPRYLIKTRGQQVTLSCSPISGHRSVSWYQQTPGQGLQFLFEYFSETQRNKGNFPGRFSGRQFSNSRSEMNVSTLELGDSALYLCASSLDRGVEDTQYFGPGTRLTVL.

V usage is TRBV2 and J usage is TRBJ1-6, with 7 bases that match TRBD1. In germline, CDR1 is SNHLY, CDR2 FYNNEI. This CDR3 has 15 amino acids. The junction had 8 bases not matched to a gene; V was cut back by 5 bases and J by 7 bases. The CDR3 nucleotides read TGTGCCAGCAGTAACTCGGACAGGCCGAATTCACCCCTCCACTTT. Translating gives CASSNSDRPNSPLHF.

V usage is TRBV4-3 and J usage is TRBJ2-2, with a weak D call TRBD2 (6 bases). Trimming stripped 0 bases from V and 0 bases from J, with 11 bases between. The CDR3 is made up of 17 amino acids. Germline assignment: CDR1 LGHNA and CDR2 YSLEER. The CDR3 bases are TGCGCCAGCAGCCAAGATTGGGGCGGGACGAACACCGGGGAGCTGTTTTTT. It codes for CASSQDWGGTNTGELFF.